The 15 T cell receptor beta chains in this list originate from one sample, sequenced in a study of cytomegalovirus exposure and HLA in healthy donors. The protocol was immunoSEQ multiplex PCR, while the TCRdb copy is restricted to in-frame clones and leaves out a portion. The table records some 250,000 clones, 90% of them present only once. Sequenced: PBMCs. Receptor source: a woman aged 18-35 years in good health and CMV-seronegative.

In its sample, this clone was seen once. The genes are TRBV27 and TRBJ1-1, with D perhaps TRBD1 (6 bases). Trimming cost V 6 bases and J 7 bases, with 21 bases left between them. Germline lookup yields CDR1 MNHEY and CDR2 SMNVEV (reference sequence). The length of the CDR3 is 15 residues. The DNA of the CDR3 is TGTGCCAGCAGCCTAGGAGGCCGGGGGGCTGATGAAGCTTTCTTT. This encodes CASSLGGRGADEAFF.

The genes are TRBV7-8 and TRBJ2-7; TRBD1 agrees at 10 bases. The CDR3 length is 14 residues. V was clipped by 5 bases and J by 5 bases; unmatched bases: 6. Per germline, CDR1 SGHVS and CDR2 FQNEAQ. The DNA of the CDR3 is TGTGCCAGCAGCCCTCGGGACAGGGGTAACGAGCAGTACGTC. Protein: CASSPRDRGNEQYV.

The rearrangement uses TRBV5-1 and TRBJ2-5, with D hard to call. The CDR3 extends over 14 amino acids. V lost 0 bases to trimming and J lost 5 bases, with 11 bases between them. Germline lookup yields CDR1 SGHRS and CDR2 YFSETQ. The CDR3 DNA follows: TGCGCCAGCAGCTTGGCATTCACCGGGGAGACCCAGTACTTC. It codes for CASSLAFTGETQYF.

The V and J genes are TRBV6-6 and TRBJ1-1, with no clear D. Germline CDR1 is MNHNY and CDR2 is SVGAGI (reference sequence). This CDR3 contains 15 residues. V dropped 2 bases and J dropped 1 base, with 11 bases sitting between them. The CDR3 bases are TGTGCCAGCAGTTACGGTGGAGTTAAGAACACTGAAGCTTTCTTT. Translating gives CASSYGGVKNTEAFF.

The chain uses TRBV18 and TRBJ1-5; the D gene is possibly TRBD1 (5 bases). Trimming removed 6 bases at V and 3 bases at J, with 15 bases between. CDR1 and CDR2 from the germline V gene are KGHSH and LQKENI. The CDR3 runs to 15 residues. This chain's CDR3 is CASSPTEGNNQPQHF. CDR3 bases: TGTGCCAGCTCTCCTACGGAGGGGAACAATCAGCCCCAGCATTTT.

A word on this clone: One junction end disagrees with the germline gene, perhaps due to a read error. The chain joins TRBV29-1 to TRBJ1-2, with a weak D call TRBD1 (6 bases). Germline V gives CDR1 SQVTM, CDR2 ANQGSEA. This CDR3 is built from 14 residues. The CDR3 DNA reads TGCAGCGTGGAAGGACAGACCGCGCTTTATGGCTACACCTTC. Encoded protein: CSVEGQTALYGYTF.

This chain connects TRBV11-2 to TRBJ1-6; a weak D match, TRBD1 (6 bases). With 4 bases removed from V and 6 bases from J, the gap between germline ends came to 13 bases. Germline CDR1 is SGHAT and CDR2 is FQNNGV. The CDR3 length is 15 residues. CDR3: CASSSTGFFNSPLHF. The CDR3 DNA sequence: TGTGCCAGCAGCTCGACAGGTTTCTTTAATTCACCCCTCCACTTT.

The J gene is TRBJ2-5, the V gene TRBV18; 8 bases match TRBD2. The CDR3 has 15 residues. From germline, CDR1 is KGHSH and CDR2 LQKENI. After removal of 6 bases from V and 3 bases from J, the junction contained 9 bases not matched to a gene. CDR3 DNA: TGTGCCAGCTCCGATCGCCAGCGGGGGAAAGAGACCCAGTACTTC. Translated, it gives CASSDRQRGKETQYF.

This chain joins TRBV5-1 and TRBJ2-3, with 9 bases lining up with TRBD1. Germline V gives CDR1 SGHRS, CDR2 YFSETQ. The CDR3 spans 17 residues. The V and J ends lost 0 bases and 2 bases, in that order; junction bases with no gene match: 7. The CDR3 DNA sequence: TGCGCCAGCAGCTTGGCAAGGGACAGGGCCAACACAGATACGCAGTATTTT. Its translation is CASSLARDRANTDTQYF.

V gene TRBV6-5 combines with J gene TRBJ2-1, with 13 positions matching TRBD2. With 4 bases clipped from V and 4 bases from J, the junction kept 4 bases outside the gene matches. CDR1 MNHEY and CDR2 SVGAGI come from the germline V gene. The CDR3 extends over 16 amino acids. CDR3 region: CASSWGLAGSYNEQFF. CDR3 sequence (DNA): TGTGCCAGCAGTTGGGGACTAGCGGGGTCATACAATGAGCAGTTCTTC.

This sequence joins TRBV4-3 and TRBJ2-7; maybe TRBD1 (6 bases). The V and J ends lost 2 bases and 3 bases respectively, with 14 bases between them. There are 15 residues in the CDR3. Germline V gene sequence: CDR1 LGHNA, CDR2 YSLEER. The chain's CDR3 is CASSQILDSFYEQYF. CDR3 DNA sequence: TGCGCCAGCAGCCAAATCTTGGACAGCTTCTACGAGCAGTACTTC.

The chain couples TRBV6-5 to TRBJ2-3; 7 positions match TRBD1. The CDR3 extends over 15 amino acids. Germline assignment: CDR1 MNHEY and CDR2 SVGAGI. With 7 bases clipped from V and 4 bases from J, the junction kept 11 bases outside the gene matches. CDR3 loop: CASNPETDRADTQYF. For the CDR3, the DNA is TGTGCCAGCAATCCAGAAACCGACAGGGCAGATACGCAGTATTTT.

The CDR3 reads CASKGDGYTF. CDR3 sequence (DNA): TGTGCCAGCAAAGGGGATGGCTACACCTTC. This chain links TRBV6-5 with TRBJ1-2; tentatively, D is TRBD1 (5 bases). Trimming shortened V by 7 bases and J by 6 bases, and 6 bases separated the two germline ends. The CDR3 extends over 10 amino acids. Germline loops: CDR1 MNHEY, CDR2 SVGAGI.

The V gene is TRBV11-3, the J gene TRBJ2-1; D might be TRBD2 (5 bases). The CDR3 is 16 amino acids. The germline gives CDR1 SGHNT, CDR2 YENEEA. V was shortened by 0 bases and J by 6 bases, with 15 bases between the two germline ends. The CDR3 sequence is CASSLDRMRVPNEQFF. CDR3 bases: TGTGCCAGCAGCTTAGATCGGATGCGGGTGCCCAATGAGCAGTTCTTC.

The rearrangement joins TRBV5-1 to TRBJ2-2; TRBD2 might be the D (5 bases). CDR3 length: 13 residues. V was cut by 4 bases and J by 5 bases, with 9 bases left in between. Germline CDR1 and CDR2: SGHRS and YFSETQ. CDR3 coding DNA: TGCGCCAGCAGCCGAGGGTATACCGGGGAGCTGTTTTTT. Encoded protein: CASSRGYTGELFF.